What follows is one T cell receptor (beta chain) and its context. Its antigen is not identified. Measured with immunoSEQ multiplex PCR; TCRdb has only the in-frame clones, and not every one. The top ten clones hold 34% of a sample with roughly 660,000 clones, about nine tenths of them seen once. The sample comes from a study of shared clonotypes between healthy human individuals. Study-wide results and limits: Researchers sampled only blood; tissue repertoires likely differ. Investigators expected sequencing depth to affect clonotype sharing among donors. Roughly 5% of naive CD4 clonotypes were shared across four donors.

This CDR3 has 15 amino acids. Trimming stripped 1 base from V and 5 bases from J, with 14 bases between. Germline loops: CDR1 LNHDA, CDR2 SQIVND (reference sequence). Sequenced: memory CD8+ T cells from PBMCs. Indicated subset: CD45RO+ cells pooled with CCR7-negative TemRA cells. The TCR comes from a man aged 18 to 29 in good health. Some clones in this sample may be carry-over from other donors' samples. This chain joins TRBV19 and TRBJ2-5, with D possibly being TRBD1 or TRBD2 (6 bases each). Here the CDR3 reads CASSIGGAWAETQYF. As DNA, the CDR3 is TGTGCCAGTAGTATAGGGGGGGCCTGGGCGGAGACCCAGTACTTC.